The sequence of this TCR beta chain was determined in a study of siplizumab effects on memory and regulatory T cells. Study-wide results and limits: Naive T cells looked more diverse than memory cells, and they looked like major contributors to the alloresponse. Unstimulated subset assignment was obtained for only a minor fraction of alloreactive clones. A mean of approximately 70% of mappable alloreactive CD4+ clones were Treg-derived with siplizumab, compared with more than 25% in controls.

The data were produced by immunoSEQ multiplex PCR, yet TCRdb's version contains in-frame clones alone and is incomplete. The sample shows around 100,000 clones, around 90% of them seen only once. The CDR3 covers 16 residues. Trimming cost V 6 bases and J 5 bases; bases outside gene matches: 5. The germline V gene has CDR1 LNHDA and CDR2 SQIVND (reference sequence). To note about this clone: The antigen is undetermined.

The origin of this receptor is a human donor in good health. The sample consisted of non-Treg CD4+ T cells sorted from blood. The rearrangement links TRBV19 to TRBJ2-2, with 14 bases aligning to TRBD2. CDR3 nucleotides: TGTGCCAGTAGCACAAGACTAGCGGGAGGGACCGGGGAGCTGTTTTTT. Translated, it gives CASSTRLAGGTGELFF.